This record covers a single TCR beta chain. This clonotype was observed at least ten times. Its antigen is still unknown. No much larger clone exists at a distance of one base, and base qualities are not known. The treatment or condition tag for this specimen amounts to: live attenuated yellow fever vaccine strain. A standard Ficoll-Paque protocol was used to isolate PBMCs from peripheral blood. Dynabeads CD4 and CD8 positive selection kits were used to isolate the CD4 and CD8 T-cell fractions. TriZol was used to extract RNA from bulk PBMCs, from CD4 and CD8 fractions, and from dextramer-positive and dextramer-negative fractions. The data originate from a study of T cells after yellow fever vaccination (dated by TCRdb to about 2019). The study in broad terms: Libraries from fractions with low cell numbers were prepared with the SMART-Seq v4 Ultra Low Input RNA kit. To follow T-cell clones before and after both primary and booster YFV17D yellow fever vaccination, bulk TCR alpha and beta repertoires underwent longitudinal sequencing. The cohort comprised two healthy male donors, one aged 18 to 29 and one aged 30 to 39 years. Blood was collected at multiple timepoints before and after primary and secondary immunization, and bulk PBMC replicates and cell subsets were isolated. Overall study outcomes, separate from this receptor: The study included only two donors, which limits how far the findings can be generalized. Computational filtering was required because FACS-sorted repertoires could contain abundant contaminating clonotypes from the bulk population. After the booster, most of the clones that had expanded following primary vaccination were detected again (approximately 96% of CD4 and 80% to 90% of CD8), which suggests that memory was broadly maintained. The secondary T-cell response was weaker than the primary response but faster, peaking on day 5 instead of day 15. A small share of clonotypes was detected in both CD4 and CD8 compartments, with the overlap likely arising from convergent recombination.

Ends trimmed: V by 5 bases, J by 6 bases; bases unmatched to a gene: 13. From the cysteine up to the phenylalanine, the CDR3 has a length of 16 residues. Kept here is only the CDR3 DNA, which spans 48 bases and is read in frame from base 1. The germline V gene provides CDR1 SGHRS and CDR2 YFSETQ. TCR cDNA was synthesized by 5'RACE template switching, which introduced a universal primer site and unique molecular identifiers. Priming for cDNA synthesis came from both the TCR alpha and TCR beta constant segments. Library amplification involved two PCR steps, and the second step added sample barcodes and sequencing adapters. Sequencing of the libraries was done on either Illumina HiSeq 2500 (2x100 bp) or NovaSeq (2x150 bp). The authors processed their data as follows. Demultiplexing of reads and collapsing into UMI consensus sequences were performed with MIGEC, and V(D)J alignment was carried out with MiXCR. Clonotypes responding to the vaccine were identified with edgeR on replicate PBMC samples, with the criteria of FDR below 0.01 and a log2 fold change above 5 up to day 15. CD4 or CD8 identity was assigned to each bulk clonotype according to whether the clonotype was present at higher abundance in the sequenced CD4 repertoire or the sequenced CD8 repertoire. Starting from the raw public reads, TCRdb applied fastp trimming at Q25, assembled clones with MiXCR and retained in-frame beta chains. A single entry per CDR3 protein holds the most common genes and DNA from its merged rows. In this record, the V and J calls reflect TCRdb's handling and not the investigators' own analysis. The sample table lists 200,000 to 300,000 distinct CDR3 sequences, approximately 6.8% of them with a count of one. The ten largest account for around 1.1% of the sample.

The sequence links TRBV5-1 to TRBJ2-1, with TRBD2 identical over 8 junction bases. The sample was CD4+ T cells sorted from PBMCs, taken on the day of the yellow fever booster vaccination. The sequence was collected from a man aged 25-45 years who received the YFV17D yellow fever vaccine. The CDR3: CASSQLSGNVGNEQFF. The bases read TGCGCCAGCAGTCAGCTTAGCGGGAACGTAGGCAATGAGCAGTTCTTC.